This TCR beta chain came from a study of a mutant IDH1 vaccine in newly diagnosed glioma. At the level of the study: Radiotherapy, temozolomide, or both had been given previously, and both were given to most. Overall study findings and caveats: Of the patients, approximately 93% had vaccine-induced immune responses.

With regard to this clone: Its antigen is unidentified.

Time point: week 47, end of study. Topical imiquimod accompanied each vaccine dose, which consisted of 300 ug of mutant IDH1 20-mer peptide. There were eight vaccinations for patients, given in weeks 1, 3, 5, 7, 11, 15, 19 and 23. The table came from immunoSEQ multiplex PCR; TCRdb's copy has only in-frame clones and leaves some out. The sample holds approximately 33,000 clones, 65% to 85% seen once. The sample was PBMCs, taken from a glioma patient whose treatment included an IDH1 peptide vaccine. This TCR derives from a man aged 35-49 years with glioma.

The CDR3 DNA is TGCGCCAGCAGCCCCCTCGTGGCGGGAGGCCATGCTCGGGAGACCCAGTACTTC. This sequence encodes CASSPLVAGGHARETQYF. This rearrangement joins TRBV4-1 to TRBJ2-5, with 8 bases fitting TRBD2. This CDR3 region has 18 residues. V dropped 4 bases and J dropped 5; count of bases not matched to a gene: 18. In germline, CDR1 is MGHRA, CDR2 YSYEKL.